This T cell receptor (beta chain) was recorded in a study of CD8+CD57+ T cells in acquired aplastic anemia. It was patients with CD8+CD57+ cell expansion by flow cytometry who were chosen for sequencing. Per germline, CDR1 WSHSY and CDR2 SAAADI. Trimming removed 3 bases from V and 3 bases from J, with 9 bases in between. There are 15 residues in the CDR3. TCR beta VDJ and CDR3 were profiled, and genomic DNA was the template. In TCRdb, the reads were re-called with MiXCR into one record per CDR3 protein. The sample has around 170,000 distinct CDR3 sequences, roughly half seen once; the top ten hold about 9.7%.

Sequences were obtained from sorted CD4+, CD8+, or CD8+CD57+ T cells (not recorded which) from PBMCs. The TCR originated in a human donor with aplastic anemia. J is TRBJ1-6 and V is TRBV10-2; D is undetermined. In nucleotides, the CDR3 is TGCGCCAGCAGTGAAAGGGCCAGCTATAATTCACCCCTCCACTTT. Translating it yields CASSERASYNSPLHF.